This TCR beta chain was identified during a study of siplizumab effects on memory and regulatory T cells. Findings and caveats of the study: Greater diversity than memory cells seemed evident in naive T cells, which also appeared to be major alloresponse contributors.

In regard to this clone: Its antigen is unknown.

V dropped 6 bases and J dropped 1 base, with 9 bases sitting between them. This CDR3 is built from 13 residues. Per the germline V gene, CDR1 is SNHLY and CDR2 is FYNNEI. The protocol was immunoSEQ multiplex PCR, while the TCRdb copy is restricted to in-frame clones and leaves out a portion. The sample includes approximately 100,000 clones, about 93% of them seen just once. The chain recombines TRBV2 with TRBJ1-1; D is possibly TRBD1 (5 bases). This clonotype originated in a human donor in good health. The sequenced sample consisted of Tregs sorted from blood. The CDR3 bases are TGTGCCAGCAGGGGGAGGGGGAACACTGAAGCTTTCTTT. As protein: CASRGRGNTEAFF.